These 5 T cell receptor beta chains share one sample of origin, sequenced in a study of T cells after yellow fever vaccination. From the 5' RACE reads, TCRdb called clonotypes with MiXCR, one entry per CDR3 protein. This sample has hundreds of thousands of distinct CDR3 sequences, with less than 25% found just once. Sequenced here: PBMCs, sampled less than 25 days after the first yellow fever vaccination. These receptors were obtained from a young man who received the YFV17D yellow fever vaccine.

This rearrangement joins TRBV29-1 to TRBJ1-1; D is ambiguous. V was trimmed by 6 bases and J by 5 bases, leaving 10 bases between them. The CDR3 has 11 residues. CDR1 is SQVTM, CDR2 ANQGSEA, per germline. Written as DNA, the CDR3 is TGCAGCGTAACCGGGATAACTGAAGCTTTCTTT. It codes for CSVTGITEAFF.

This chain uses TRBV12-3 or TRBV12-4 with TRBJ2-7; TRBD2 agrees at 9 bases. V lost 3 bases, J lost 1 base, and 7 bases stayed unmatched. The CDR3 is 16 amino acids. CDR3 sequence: CASSFSLAGSSYEQYF. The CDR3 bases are TGTGCCAGCAGTTTCTCGCTAGCGGGGTCTTCCTACGAGCAGTACTTC.

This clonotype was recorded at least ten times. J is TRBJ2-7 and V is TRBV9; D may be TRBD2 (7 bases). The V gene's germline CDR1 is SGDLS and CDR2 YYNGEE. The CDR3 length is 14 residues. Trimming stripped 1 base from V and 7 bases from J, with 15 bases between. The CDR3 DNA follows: TGTGCCAGCAGCGTAAAGGCGGGGGCGGGTGAGCAGTACTTC. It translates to CASSVKAGAGEQYF.

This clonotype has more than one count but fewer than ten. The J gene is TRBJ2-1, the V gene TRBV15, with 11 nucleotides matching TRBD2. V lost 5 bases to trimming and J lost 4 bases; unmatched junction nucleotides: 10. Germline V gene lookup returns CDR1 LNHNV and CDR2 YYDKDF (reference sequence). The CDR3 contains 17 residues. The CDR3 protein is CATSGLLAGGGYNEQFF. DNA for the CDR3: TGTGCCACCAGCGGATTGCTAGCGGGGGGCGGTTACAATGAGCAGTTCTTC.

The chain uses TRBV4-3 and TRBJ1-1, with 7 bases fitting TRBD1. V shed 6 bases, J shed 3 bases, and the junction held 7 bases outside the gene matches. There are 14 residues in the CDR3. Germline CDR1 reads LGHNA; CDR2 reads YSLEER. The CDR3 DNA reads TGCGCCAGCAGACCGGGACAGTCCCACACTGAAGCTTTCTTT. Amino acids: CASRPGQSHTEAFF.